The clone carrying this T cell receptor (beta chain) was observed a handful of times. Its antigen is not known. This CDR3 has 14 amino acids. The V end lost 2 bases, the J end lost 5 bases, and 13 bases lay between the germline ends. Germline CDR1 is MNHEY and CDR2 is SVGAGI. The sample comes from a study of post-analysis software for immune sequencing data. TCR beta cDNA libraries included unique molecular identifiers. TCRdb ran MiXCR on the PCR reads and lists one entry per CDR3 protein. The sample consists of 350,000 to 500,000 distinct CDR3 sequences, 35% to 45% of them appearing once. Study observations and caveats: In patients, about 5 TRBV segments were more frequent than in controls, with TRBV5-6, TRBV5-1 and TRBV20-1 among them. With F measure, samples from one preparation batch clustered together strongly.

The chain has TRBV6-5 and TRBJ2-7, with D possibly matching TRBD1 (6 bases). The clonotype originates from a girl aged 2 to 9 with multiple sclerosis. Sequenced: blood. The CDR3 bases are TGTGCCAGCAGTTACCGGGACAAAGACCACGAGCAGTACTTC. Translating gives CASSYRDKDHEQYF.